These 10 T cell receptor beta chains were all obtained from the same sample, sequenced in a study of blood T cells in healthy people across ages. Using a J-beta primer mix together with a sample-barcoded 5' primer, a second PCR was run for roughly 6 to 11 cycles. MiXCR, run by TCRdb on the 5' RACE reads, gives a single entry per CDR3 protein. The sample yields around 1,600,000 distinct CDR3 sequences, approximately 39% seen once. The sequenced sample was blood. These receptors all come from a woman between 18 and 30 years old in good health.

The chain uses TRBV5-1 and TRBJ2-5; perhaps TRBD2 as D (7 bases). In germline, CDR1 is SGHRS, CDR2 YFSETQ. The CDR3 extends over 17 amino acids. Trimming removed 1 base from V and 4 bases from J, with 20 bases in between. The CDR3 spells CASSLYALSGEGETQYF. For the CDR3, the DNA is TGCGCCAGCAGCTTGTACGCCCTCTCAGGGGAGGGAGAGACCCAGTACTTC.

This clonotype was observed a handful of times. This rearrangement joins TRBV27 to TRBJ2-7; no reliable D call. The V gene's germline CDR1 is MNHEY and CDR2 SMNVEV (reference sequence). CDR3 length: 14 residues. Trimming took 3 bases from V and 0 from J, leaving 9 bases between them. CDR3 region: CASSLAFGSYEQYF. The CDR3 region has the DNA TGTGCCAGCAGTTTGGCCTTTGGCTCCTACGAGCAGTACTTC.

The CDR3 is CATSNERGGFIGTDTQYF. In DNA form, the CDR3 reads TGTGCCACCAGCAACGAGAGGGGAGGGTTCATTGGCACAGATACGCAGTATTTT. The chain employs TRBV15 and TRBJ2-3, with TRBD2 matching 7 bases. The CDR3 sequence is 18 residues long. The V and J ends lost 4 bases and 1 base, in that order; junction bases with no gene match: 14. Germline V gene sequence: CDR1 LNHNV, CDR2 YYDKDF (reference sequence).

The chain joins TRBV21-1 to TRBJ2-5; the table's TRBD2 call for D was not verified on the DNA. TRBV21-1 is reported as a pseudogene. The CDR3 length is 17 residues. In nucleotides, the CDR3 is TGTGCCAGCAGCACTCCAGCTAGCGAAAGTGGGGGTTGGGCCCAGTACTTC. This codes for CASSTPASESGGWAQYF.

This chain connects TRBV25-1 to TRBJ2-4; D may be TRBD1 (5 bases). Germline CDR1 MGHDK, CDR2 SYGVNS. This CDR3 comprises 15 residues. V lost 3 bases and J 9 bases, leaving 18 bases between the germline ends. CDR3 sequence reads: CASSDPKGIETIQYF. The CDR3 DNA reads TGTGCCAGCAGTGACCCAAAGGGGATAGAGACCATTCAGTACTTC.

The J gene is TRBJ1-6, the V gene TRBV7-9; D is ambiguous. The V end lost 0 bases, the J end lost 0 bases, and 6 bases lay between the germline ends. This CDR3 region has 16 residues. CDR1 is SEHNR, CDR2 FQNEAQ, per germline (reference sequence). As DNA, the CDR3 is TGTGCCAGCAGCTTAGCGACGAGCTCCTATAATTCACCCCTCCACTTT. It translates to CASSLATSSYNSPLHF.

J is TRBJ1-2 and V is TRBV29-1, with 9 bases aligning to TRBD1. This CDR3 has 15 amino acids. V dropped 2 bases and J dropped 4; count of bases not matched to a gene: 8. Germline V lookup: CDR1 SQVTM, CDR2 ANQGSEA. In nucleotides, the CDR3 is TGCAGCGTTGAAAGCTCGGACAGGGGCGGCTATGGCTACACCTTC. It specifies CSVESSDRGGYGYTF.

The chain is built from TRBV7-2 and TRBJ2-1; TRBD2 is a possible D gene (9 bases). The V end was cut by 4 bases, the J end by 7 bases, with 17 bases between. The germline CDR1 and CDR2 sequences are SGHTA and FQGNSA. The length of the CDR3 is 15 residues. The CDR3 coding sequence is TGTGCCAGCAGCTCAGGGGGCGCGGGGGGGAATGAGCAGTTCTTC. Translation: CASSSGGAGGNEQFF.

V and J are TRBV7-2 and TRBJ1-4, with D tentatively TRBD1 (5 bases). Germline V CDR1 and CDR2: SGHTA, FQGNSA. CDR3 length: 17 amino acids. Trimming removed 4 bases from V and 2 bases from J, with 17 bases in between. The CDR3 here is CASSSYGLGGTNEKLFF. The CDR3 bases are TGTGCCAGCAGCTCCTATGGCTTGGGGGGTACTAATGAAAAACTGTTTTTT.

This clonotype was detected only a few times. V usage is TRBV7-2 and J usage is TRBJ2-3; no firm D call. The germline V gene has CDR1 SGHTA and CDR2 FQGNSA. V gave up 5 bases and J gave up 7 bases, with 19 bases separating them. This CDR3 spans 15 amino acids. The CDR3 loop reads CASSPSAPLSHTQYF. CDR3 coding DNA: TGTGCCAGCAGCCCCTCAGCGCCTCTATCCCATACGCAGTATTTT.